This TCR beta chain is drawn from a study of identical twins. TCRdb reprocessed the 5' RACE reads with MiXCR, giving one entry per CDR3 protein. The repertoire includes just under 650,000 distinct CDR3 sequences, about 7.1% of them detected once, and approximately 1.5% sits in the top ten. This clonotype appeared a few times. The CDR3 consists of 16 residues. The V gene end was trimmed by 3 bases and the J gene end by 4 bases; junction bases not matched to a gene: 7. The V gene's germline CDR1 is SEHNR and CDR2 FQNEAQ (reference sequence). These data also formed part of another study, on yellow fever vaccine responses in identical twins. That source notes: On the reported evidence, twins' vaccine T cell responses seemed partly convergent and partly personalized.

The receptor was derived from a woman aged 18-35 years in good health. Material: PBMCs. The V and J genes are TRBV7-9 and TRBJ1-5; TRBD1 matches 9 bases. As DNA, the CDR3 is TGTGCCAGCAGCTTTTCGTCGGGACAGGGTAATCAGCCCCAGCATTTT. Its translation: CASSFSSGQGNQPQHF.